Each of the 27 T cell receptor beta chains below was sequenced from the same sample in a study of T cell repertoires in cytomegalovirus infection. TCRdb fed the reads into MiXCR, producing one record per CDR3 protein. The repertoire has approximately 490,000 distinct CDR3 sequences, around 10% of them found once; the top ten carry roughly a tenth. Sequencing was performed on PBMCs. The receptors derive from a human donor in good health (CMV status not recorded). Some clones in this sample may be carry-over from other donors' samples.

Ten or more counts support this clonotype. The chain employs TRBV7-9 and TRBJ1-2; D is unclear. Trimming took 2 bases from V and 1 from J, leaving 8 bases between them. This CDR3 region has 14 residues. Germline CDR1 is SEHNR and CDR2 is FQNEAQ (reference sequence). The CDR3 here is CASSLIGNNYGYTF. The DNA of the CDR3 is TGTGCCAGCAGCTTAATAGGGAATAACTATGGCTACACCTTC.

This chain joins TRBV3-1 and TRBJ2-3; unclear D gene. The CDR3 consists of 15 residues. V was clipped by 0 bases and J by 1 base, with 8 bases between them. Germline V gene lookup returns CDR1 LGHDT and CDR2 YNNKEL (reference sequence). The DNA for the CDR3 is TGTGCCAGCAGCCAAGACCCGGCGCGCACAGATACGCAGTATTTT. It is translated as CASSQDPARTDTQYF.

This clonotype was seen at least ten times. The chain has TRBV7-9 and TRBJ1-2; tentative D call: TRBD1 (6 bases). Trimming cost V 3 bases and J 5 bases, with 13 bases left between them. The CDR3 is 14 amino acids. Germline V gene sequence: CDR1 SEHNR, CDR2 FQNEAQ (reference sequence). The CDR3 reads CASSFLTGSYGYTF. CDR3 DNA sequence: TGTGCCAGCAGCTTCCTAACAGGGTCTTATGGCTACACCTTC.

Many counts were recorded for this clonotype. CDR3 protein: CASSQQLKPITSGSQYF. The CDR3 DNA sequence: TGTGCCAGCAGCCAGCAGCTGAAGCCGATCACATCGGGATCGCAGTATTTT. This sequence joins TRBV3-1 and TRBJ2-3; D may be TRBD2 (5 bases). The CDR3 is 17 amino acids. Between the trimmed V and J ends, which lost 3 bases and 10 bases, there was a span of 26 bases. From germline, CDR1 is LGHDT and CDR2 YNNKEL (reference sequence).

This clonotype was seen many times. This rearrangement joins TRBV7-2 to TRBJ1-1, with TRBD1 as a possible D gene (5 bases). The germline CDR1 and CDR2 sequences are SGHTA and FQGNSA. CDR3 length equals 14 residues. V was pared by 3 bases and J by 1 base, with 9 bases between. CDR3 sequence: CASSFGTPNTEAFF. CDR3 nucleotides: TGTGCCAGCAGCTTTGGGACCCCGAACACTGAAGCTTTCTTT.

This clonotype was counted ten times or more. CDR3 protein: CSAFRQGEKLFF. The DNA of the CDR3 is TGCAGTGCTTTCCGACAGGGAGAAAAACTGTTTTTT. The chain joins TRBV20-1 to TRBJ1-4; 7 bases are a match to TRBD1. There are 12 residues in the CDR3. The germline CDR1 and CDR2 sequences are DFQATT and SNEGSKA (reference sequence). Unmatched junction bases numbered 5, after V lost 5 bases and J lost 8 bases.

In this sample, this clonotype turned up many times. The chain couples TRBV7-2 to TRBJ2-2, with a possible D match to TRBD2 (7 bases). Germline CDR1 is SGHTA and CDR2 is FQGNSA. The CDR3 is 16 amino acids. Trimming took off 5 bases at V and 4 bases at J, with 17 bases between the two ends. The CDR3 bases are TGTGCCAGCAGCGTAGTAGGGGGGGCCGGCACCGGGGAGCTGTTTTTT. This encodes CASSVVGGAGTGELFF.

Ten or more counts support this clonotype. The CDR3 coding sequence is TGTGCCAGCAAGGGTGGCGGCACTGAAGCTTTCTTT. Translation gives CASKGGGTEAFF. This chain links TRBV2 with TRBJ1-1; D uncertain. Germline CDR1 reads SNHLY; CDR2 reads FYNNEI. V shed 7 bases and J shed 4 bases, with 10 bases lying between them. This CDR3 region has 12 residues.

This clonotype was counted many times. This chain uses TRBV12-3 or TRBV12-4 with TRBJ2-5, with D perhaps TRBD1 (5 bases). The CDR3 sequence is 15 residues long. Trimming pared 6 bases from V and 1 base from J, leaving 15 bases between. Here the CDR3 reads CASSRRRQSQETQYF. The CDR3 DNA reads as TGTGCCAGCAGCCGGCGCCGACAGAGCCAAGAGACCCAGTACTTC.

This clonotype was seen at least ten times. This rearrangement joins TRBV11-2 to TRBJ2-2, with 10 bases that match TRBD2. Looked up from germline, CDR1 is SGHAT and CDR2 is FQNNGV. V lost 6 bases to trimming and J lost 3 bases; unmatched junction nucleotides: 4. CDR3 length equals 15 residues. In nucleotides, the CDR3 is TGTGCCAGCAGGGCTAGCGGGGGAGACACCGGGGAGCTGTTTTTT. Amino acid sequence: CASRASGGDTGELFF. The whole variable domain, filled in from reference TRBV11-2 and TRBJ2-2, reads EAGVAQSPRYKIIEKRQSVAFWCNPISGHATLYWYQQILGQGPKLLIQFQNNGVVDDSQLPKDRFSAERLKGVDSTLKIQPAKLEDSAVYLCASRASGGDTGELFFGEGSRLTVL.

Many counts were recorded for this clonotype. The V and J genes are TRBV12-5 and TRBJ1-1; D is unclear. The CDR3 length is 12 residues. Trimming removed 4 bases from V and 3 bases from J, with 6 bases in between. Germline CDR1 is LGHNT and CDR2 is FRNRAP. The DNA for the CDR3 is TGTGCTAGTGGTTCCGGGTACACTGAAGCTTTCTTT. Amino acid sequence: CASGSGYTEAFF.

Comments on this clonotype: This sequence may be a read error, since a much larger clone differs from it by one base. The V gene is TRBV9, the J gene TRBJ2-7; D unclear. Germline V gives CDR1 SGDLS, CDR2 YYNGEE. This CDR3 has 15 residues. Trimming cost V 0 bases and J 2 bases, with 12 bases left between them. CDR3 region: CASSVEPVGTYEQYF. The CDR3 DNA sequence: TGTGCCAGCAGCGTAGAGCCGGTCGGAACCTACGAGCAGTACTTC.

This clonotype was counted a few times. The CDR3 coding sequence is TGTGCCAGCAGGATGAGGGATACCTACAATGAGCAGTTCTTC. This translates into CASRMRDTYNEQFF. V gene TRBV5-4 combines with J gene TRBJ2-1, with D possibly TRBD2 on 5 matching bases. V shed 5 bases and J shed 2 bases, with 11 bases lying between them. Germline CDR1 SGHNT, CDR2 YYREEE (reference sequence). The CDR3 extends over 14 amino acids.

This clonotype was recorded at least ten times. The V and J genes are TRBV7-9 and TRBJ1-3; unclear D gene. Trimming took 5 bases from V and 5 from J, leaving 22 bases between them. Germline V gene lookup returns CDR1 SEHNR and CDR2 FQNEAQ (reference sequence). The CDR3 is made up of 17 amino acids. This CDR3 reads CASSGQRSSNPRNTIYF. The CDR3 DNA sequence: TGTGCCAGCAGCGGCCAGAGGTCCAGCAACCCGAGAAACACCATATATTTT.

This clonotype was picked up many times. This chain's CDR3 is CASSQDGQGFTDTQYF. The CDR3 DNA reads as TGTGCCAGCAGCCAAGATGGACAGGGATTCACAGATACGCAGTATTTT. The chain employs TRBV3-1 and TRBJ2-3, with 8 nucleotides matching TRBD1. Looked up from germline, CDR1 is LGHDT and CDR2 is YNNKEL (reference sequence). CDR3 length: 16 amino acids. V trimming: 0 bases; J trimming: 2 bases; junction bases outside the gene matches: 4.

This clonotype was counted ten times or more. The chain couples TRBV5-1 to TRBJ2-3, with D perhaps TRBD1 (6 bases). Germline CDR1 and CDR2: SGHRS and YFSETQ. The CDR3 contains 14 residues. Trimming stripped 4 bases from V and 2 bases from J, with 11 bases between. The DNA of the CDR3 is TGCGCCAGCAGCCCTGGACAGTTCACAGATACGCAGTATTTT. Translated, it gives CASSPGQFTDTQYF. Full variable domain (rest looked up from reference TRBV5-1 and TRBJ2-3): KAGVTQTPRYLIKTRGQQVTLSCSPISGHRSVSWYQQTPGQGLQFLFEYFSETQRNKGNFPGRFSGRQFSNSRSEMNVSTLELGDSALYLCASSPGQFTDTQYFGPGTRLTVL.

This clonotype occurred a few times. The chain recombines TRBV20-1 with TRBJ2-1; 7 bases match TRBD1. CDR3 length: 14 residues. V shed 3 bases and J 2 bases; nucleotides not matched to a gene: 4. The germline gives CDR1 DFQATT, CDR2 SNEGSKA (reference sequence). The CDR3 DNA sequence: TGCAGTGCTAGTGGGCAGGGGGCCTACAATGAGCAGTTCTTC. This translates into CSASGQGAYNEQFF.

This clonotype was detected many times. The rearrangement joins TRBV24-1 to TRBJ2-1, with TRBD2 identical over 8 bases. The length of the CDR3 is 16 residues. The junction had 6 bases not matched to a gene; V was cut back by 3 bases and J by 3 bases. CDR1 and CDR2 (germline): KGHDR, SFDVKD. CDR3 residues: CATSDRSGGGYNEQFF. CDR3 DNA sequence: TGTGCCACCAGTGATAGGTCCGGGGGGGGCTACAATGAGCAGTTCTTC.

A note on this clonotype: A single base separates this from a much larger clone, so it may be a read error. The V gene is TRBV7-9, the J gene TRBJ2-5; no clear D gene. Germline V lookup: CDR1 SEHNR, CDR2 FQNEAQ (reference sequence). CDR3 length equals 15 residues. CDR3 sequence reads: CASTPRLESQETLYF. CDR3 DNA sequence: TGTGCCAGCACCCCGAGGTTGGAGAGCCAAGAGACCCTGTACTTC.

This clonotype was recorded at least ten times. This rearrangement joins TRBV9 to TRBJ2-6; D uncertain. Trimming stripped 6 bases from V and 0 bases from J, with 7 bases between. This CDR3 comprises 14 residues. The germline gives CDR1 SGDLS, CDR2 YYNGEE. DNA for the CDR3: TGTGCCAGCACCCTCAGCTCTGGGGCCAACGTCCTGACTTTC. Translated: CASTLSSGANVLTF.

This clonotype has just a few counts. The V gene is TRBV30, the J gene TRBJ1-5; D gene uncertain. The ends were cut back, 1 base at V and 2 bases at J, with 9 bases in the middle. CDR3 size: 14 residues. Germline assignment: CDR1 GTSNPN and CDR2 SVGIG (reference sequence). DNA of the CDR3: TGTGCCTGGAGTGGGGAGGTCGGCAATCAGCCCCAGCATTTT. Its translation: CAWSGEVGNQPQHF.

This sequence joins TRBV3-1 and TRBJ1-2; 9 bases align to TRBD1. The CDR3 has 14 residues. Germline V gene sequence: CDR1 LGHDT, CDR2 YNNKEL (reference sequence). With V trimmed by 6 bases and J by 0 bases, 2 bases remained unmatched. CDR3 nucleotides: TGTGCCAGCAGGCGACAGGGGGCTAACTATGGCTACACCTTC. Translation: CASRRQGANYGYTF.

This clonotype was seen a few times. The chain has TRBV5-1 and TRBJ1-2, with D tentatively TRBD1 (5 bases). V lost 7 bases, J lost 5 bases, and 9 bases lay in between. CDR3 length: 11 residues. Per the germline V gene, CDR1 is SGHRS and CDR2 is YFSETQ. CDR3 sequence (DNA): TGCGCCAGCTTAGGGGATTATGGCTACACCTTC. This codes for CASLGDYGYTF. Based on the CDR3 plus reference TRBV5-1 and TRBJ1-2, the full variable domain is KAGVTQTPRYLIKTRGQQVTLSCSPISGHRSVSWYQQTPGQGLQFLFEYFSETQRNKGNFPGRFSGRQFSNSRSEMNVSTLELGDSALYLCASLGDYGYTFGSGTRLTVV.

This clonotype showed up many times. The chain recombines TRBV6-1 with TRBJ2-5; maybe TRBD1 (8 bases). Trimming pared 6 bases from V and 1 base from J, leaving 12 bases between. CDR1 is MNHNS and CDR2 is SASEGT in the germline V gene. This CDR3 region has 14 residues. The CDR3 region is CASRNRGGQETQYF. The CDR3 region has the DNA TGTGCCAGCAGAAACAGGGGGGGCCAAGAGACCCAGTACTTC.

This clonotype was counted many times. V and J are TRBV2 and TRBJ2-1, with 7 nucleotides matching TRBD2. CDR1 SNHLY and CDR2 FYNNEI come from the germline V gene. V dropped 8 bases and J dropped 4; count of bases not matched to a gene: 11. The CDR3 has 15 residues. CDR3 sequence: CASRTGTGGYNEQFF. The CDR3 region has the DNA TGTGCCAGCCGCACCGGGACGGGGGGTTACAATGAGCAGTTCTTC.

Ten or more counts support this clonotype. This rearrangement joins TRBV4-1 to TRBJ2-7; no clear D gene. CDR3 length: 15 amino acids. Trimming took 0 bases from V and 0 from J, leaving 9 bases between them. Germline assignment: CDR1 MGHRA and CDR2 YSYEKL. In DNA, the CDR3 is TGCGCCAGCAGCCAAGATTGGGGATCCTCCTACGAGCAGTACTTC. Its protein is CASSQDWGSSYEQYF.

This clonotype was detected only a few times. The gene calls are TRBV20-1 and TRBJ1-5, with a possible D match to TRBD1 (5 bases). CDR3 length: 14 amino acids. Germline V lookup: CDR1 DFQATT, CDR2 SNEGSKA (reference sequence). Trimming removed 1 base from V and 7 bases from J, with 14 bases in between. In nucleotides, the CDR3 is TGCAGTGCTAGAGTCCCAGGGTCGGGGCAGCCCCAGCATTTT. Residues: CSARVPGSGQPQHF.